The 28 T cell receptor beta chains reported below all come from one sample, sequenced in a study of OX40 agonist ivuxolimab in advanced cancers. TCRdb's copy holds only in-frame clones and misses some; the assay was immunoSEQ multiplex PCR. The sample has about 72,000 clones; 87% are singletons. The sample consisted of CD4+ or CD8+ T cells sorted from blood, taken in a trial of the OX40 agonist ivuxolimab. The origin of the receptors is an adult with an advanced solid tumor such as melanoma, head and neck, liver or kidney cancer.

The chain employs TRBV27 and TRBJ2-7, with 15 positions matching TRBD2. This CDR3 contains 16 residues. V shed 5 bases and J 9 bases; nucleotides not matched to a gene: 11. Looked up from germline, CDR1 is MNHEY and CDR2 is SMNVEV (reference sequence). The CDR3 spells CASSRHGLAGGVGQYF. CDR3 sequence (DNA): TGTGCCAGCAGTAGACATGGACTAGCGGGGGGGGTAGGGCAGTACTTC.

V gene TRBV28 combines with J gene TRBJ1-1; 9 nucleotides line up with TRBD1. From germline, CDR1 is MDHEN and CDR2 SYDVKM. V was clipped by 0 bases and J by 5 bases; unmatched bases: 4. The CDR3 runs 15 residues. CDR3 amino acids: CASSLWTGGRTEAFF. The CDR3 DNA reads TGTGCCAGCAGTTTATGGACAGGGGGAAGGACTGAAGCTTTCTTT.

The rearrangement joins TRBV19 to TRBJ2-1; D gene unclear. Trimming left V 3 bases short and J 7 bases short, with 10 bases between. The CDR3 has 13 amino acids. Germline CDR1 reads LNHDA; CDR2 reads SQIVND (reference sequence). This chain's CDR3 is CASSMDGINEQFF. Here the CDR3 DNA reads TGTGCCAGTAGTATGGACGGAATTAATGAGCAGTTCTTC. Full variable domain (missing parts from reference TRBV19 and TRBJ2-1): DGGITQSPKYLFRKEGQNVTLSCEQNLNHDAMYWYRQDPGQGLRLIYYSQIVNDFQKGDIAEGYSVSREKKESFPLTVTSAQKNPTAFYLCASSMDGINEQFFGPGTRLTVL.

The chain combines TRBV19 with TRBJ2-5, with D possibly matching TRBD2 (7 bases). This CDR3 region has 13 residues. CDR1 LNHDA and CDR2 SQIVND come from the germline V gene (reference sequence). Trimming pared 8 bases from V and 1 base from J, leaving 11 bases between. CDR3 in DNA: TGTGCCAGTGGGGGGGCGGTCCAAGAGACCCAGTACTTC. Protein sequence: CASGGAVQETQYF.

The gene calls are TRBV5-1 and TRBJ2-3; D unresolved. Germline loops: CDR1 SGHRS, CDR2 YFSETQ. V shed 6 bases and J shed 0 bases, with 14 bases lying between them. This CDR3 spans 15 amino acids. CDR3 DNA sequence: TGCGCCAGCACCCCGGACGGTACTAGCACAGATACGCAGTATTTT. As protein: CASTPDGTSTDTQYF.

Regarding this clone: Other DNA sequences in the same sample also yield this CDR3. V usage is TRBV28 and J usage is TRBJ2-7, with D tentatively TRBD1 (5 bases). Trimming shortened V by 4 bases and J by 1 base, and 8 bases separated the two germline ends. The length of the CDR3 is 13 residues. CDR1 is MDHEN, CDR2 SYDVKM, per germline. CDR3 sequence reads: CASSSGQSYEQYF. For the CDR3, the DNA is TGTGCCAGCAGTTCAGGGCAGTCCTACGAGCAGTACTTC.

V gene TRBV7-2 combines with J gene TRBJ2-5; 11 bases fit TRBD2. The CDR3 length is 18 residues. V was pared by 4 bases and J by 6 bases, with 16 bases of the junction left unmatched. Germline CDR1 is SGHTA and CDR2 is FQGNSA. CDR3 nucleotides: TGTGCCAGCAGCTCCAGATTAGCGGGAGGGCCAGTTTGGAAGACCCAGTACTTC. Translated, it gives CASSSRLAGGPVWKTQYF.

V usage is TRBV7-9 and J usage is TRBJ1-2; D is perhaps TRBD1 (6 bases). Trimming removed 0 bases from V and 7 bases from J, with 15 bases in between. The V gene's germline CDR1 is SEHNR and CDR2 FQNEAQ (reference sequence). This CDR3 is 15 amino acids long. In DNA form, the CDR3 reads TGTGCCAGCAGCTTAGCGAGACAGGTGGTTGGTGGCTACACCTTC. This gives the protein CASSLARQVVGGYTF.

The J gene is TRBJ1-4, the V gene TRBV19; weak D call: TRBD1 (5 bases). The V end lost 7 bases, the J end lost 0 bases, and 12 bases lay between the germline ends. This CDR3 is built from 15 residues. The germline gives CDR1 LNHDA, CDR2 SQIVND (reference sequence). CDR3 sequence reads: CASTTQTATNEKLFF. In nucleotides, the CDR3 is TGTGCCAGTACCACCCAGACAGCAACTAATGAAAAACTGTTTTTT.

This chain links TRBV7-9 with TRBJ1-1; D is uncertain. Germline V gene sequence: CDR1 SEHNR, CDR2 FQNEAQ (reference sequence). The CDR3 sequence is 11 residues long. Trimming removed 1 base at V and 7 bases at J, with 4 bases between. CDR3 amino acids: CASSLGGEAFF. CDR3 nucleotide sequence: TGTGCCAGCAGCTTAGGTGGTGAAGCTTTCTTT.

This chain uses TRBV30 with TRBJ1-3; TRBD1 matches 9 bases. Germline V gene data show CDR1 as GTSNPN and CDR2 as SVGIG (reference sequence). The CDR3 totals 15 residues. Losses at the gene ends were 0 bases for V and 1 base for J; bases not matched to a gene: 1. The CDR3 is CAWSVGTGSGNTIYF. CDR3 bases: TGTGCCTGGAGTGTCGGGACAGGGTCTGGAAACACCATATATTTT.

As to this clone: Other DNA variants within this sample encode the same CDR3. J is TRBJ2-7 and V is TRBV6-5; possible D gene TRBD2, 5 bases. Looked up from germline, CDR1 is MNHEY and CDR2 is SVGAGI. Trimming took off 5 bases at V and 3 bases at J, with 5 bases between the two ends. The CDR3 consists of 11 residues. The CDR3: CASSRGYEQYF. The CDR3 bases are TGTGCCAGCAGTCGGGGCTACGAGCAGTACTTC.

In DNA, the CDR3 is TGTGCCAGCTCACCAGGGCTAGCGGGGGCAGATACGCAGTATTTT. It is translated as CASSPGLAGADTQYF. The chain links TRBV18 to TRBJ2-3, with TRBD2 matching 10 bases. From germline, CDR1 is KGHSH and CDR2 LQKENI. The CDR3 is made up of 15 amino acids. V shed 2 bases, J shed 4 bases, and the junction held 3 bases outside the gene matches.

The chain combines TRBV4-2 with TRBJ1-3; D is unresolved. The germline V and J ends were trimmed by 4 bases and 2 bases, with 12 bases remaining between them. Germline V gene sequence: CDR1 LGHNA, CDR2 YNFKEQ. The CDR3 length is 15 residues. The CDR3 bases are TGTGCCAGCAGCCTTCTTATGGCCGCTGGAAACACCATATATTTT. Residues: CASSLLMAAGNTIYF.

The rearrangement uses TRBV30 and TRBJ1-5; D may be TRBD1 (5 bases). Germline values: CDR1 GTSNPN, CDR2 SVGIG (reference sequence). V was trimmed by 3 bases and J by 1 base, leaving 13 bases between them. This CDR3 spans 15 amino acids. The CDR3 sequence is CAWSRGWGSNQPQHF. As DNA, the CDR3 is TGTGCCTGGAGCCGGGGGTGGGGGAGCAATCAGCCCCAGCATTTT.

This clone counts as medium-sized. The chain recombines TRBV30 with TRBJ2-7; the match to TRBD1 covers 7 bases. The CDR3 totals 12 residues. V shed 1 base, J shed 4 bases, and the junction held 1 base outside the gene matches. Germline assignment: CDR1 GTSNPN and CDR2 SVGIG (reference sequence). The CDR3 reads CAWSATGYEQYF. The CDR3 DNA reads as TGTGCCTGGAGTGCGACAGGGTACGAGCAGTACTTC.

The V call is TRBV11-3, the J call TRBJ2-1; D is ambiguous. V lost 0 bases, J lost 10 bases, and 10 bases lay in between. The CDR3 runs 13 residues. In germline, CDR1 is SGHNT, CDR2 YENEEA. The CDR3 coding sequence is TGTGCCAGCAGCTTAGACGGCGACCGAGAGCAGTTCTTC. As protein: CASSLDGDREQFF.

This chain uses TRBV7-6 with TRBJ2-5; no clear D gene. CDR1 is SGHVS, CDR2 FNYEAQ, per germline. This CDR3 contains 12 residues. Trimming stripped 6 bases from V and 4 bases from J, with 9 bases between. This CDR3 is CASSSLGETQYF. The CDR3 nucleotides are TGTGCCAGCAGTTCCCTGGGAGAGACCCAGTACTTC. The full variable domain, with the rest looked up from reference TRBV7-6 and TRBJ2-5, is GAGVSQSPRYKVTKRGQDVALRCDPISGHVSLYWYRQALGQGPEFLTYFNYEAQQDKSGLPNDRFSAERPEGSISTLTIQRTEQRDSAMYRCASSSLGETQYFGPGTRLLVL.

The V gene is TRBV23-1, the J gene TRBJ2-7; tentatively, D is TRBD2 (5 bases). TRBV23-1 is annotated as an ORF whose role is uncertain. Trimming cost V 4 bases and J 3 bases, with 16 bases left between them. This CDR3 comprises 15 residues. DNA of the CDR3: TGCGCCAGCAGTCCGTTATACGAGGGAAACTACGAGCAGTACTTC. It yields the protein CASSPLYEGNYEQYF.

This clone was seen just once. The genes are TRBV5-1 and TRBJ2-2; TRBD1 aligns across 8 bases. CDR3 size: 15 residues. The germline gives CDR1 SGHRS, CDR2 YFSETQ. V shed 4 bases and J 3 bases; nucleotides not matched to a gene: 5. The CDR3 DNA follows: TGCGCCAGCAGCGCGGACAGGGAGGACACCGGGGAGCTGTTTTTT. It is translated as CASSADREDTGELFF.

The V call is TRBV5-1, the J call TRBJ2-7; 7 nucleotides match TRBD1. V lost 5 bases and J lost 3; bases outside the gene matches: 5. The CDR3 spans 13 residues. CDR1 is SGHRS, CDR2 YFSETQ, per germline. The CDR3 nucleotides read TGCGCCAGCAGGACAGGGCCCCGCTACGAGCAGTACTTC. This gives the protein CASRTGPRYEQYF.

In its sample, this clone was seen once. The chain joins TRBV10-3 to TRBJ2-2; 8 positions agree with TRBD2. The germline gives CDR1 ENHRY, CDR2 SYGVKD. V lost 9 bases, J lost 3 bases, and 6 bases stayed unmatched. The CDR3 is 14 residues long. As DNA, the CDR3 is TGTGCCATGTCGAAGACTAGCGACACCGGGGAGCTGTTTTTT. It translates to CAMSKTSDTGELFF.

This clone occurred once. This rearrangement joins TRBV2 to TRBJ2-1; D is possibly TRBD1 (5 bases). Trimming cost V 3 bases and J 2 bases, with 8 bases left between them. Germline V lookup: CDR1 SNHLY, CDR2 FYNNEI. CDR3 length: 14 amino acids. CDR3 sequence: CASSEQGTYNEQFF. The CDR3 coding sequence is TGTGCCAGCAGTGAGCAGGGTACCTACAATGAGCAGTTCTTC.

This clone was recorded only once. The gene calls are TRBV5-1 and TRBJ2-2; D is unresolved. V was pared by 0 bases and J by 2 bases, with 8 bases between. From germline, CDR1 is SGHRS and CDR2 YFSETQ. The CDR3 has 15 amino acids. As DNA, the CDR3 is TGCGCCAGCAGCTTGGGGGAACATAACACCGGGGAGCTGTTTTTT. Its translation: CASSLGEHNTGELFF. Supplemented by reference TRBV5-1 and TRBJ2-2, the full variable domain reads KAGVTQTPRYLIKTRGQQVTLSCSPISGHRSVSWYQQTPGQGLQFLFEYFSETQRNKGNFPGRFSGRQFSNSRSEMNVSTLELGDSALYLCASSLGEHNTGELFFGEGSRLTVL.

The V call is TRBV5-4, the J call TRBJ1-1, with 9 bases fitting TRBD1. Trimming cost V 2 bases and J 5 bases; bases outside gene matches: 10. Germline V gene sequence: CDR1 SGHNT, CDR2 YYREEE (reference sequence). The CDR3 consists of 16 residues. The CDR3: CASSFAGQGGGTEAFF. CDR3 DNA: TGTGCCAGCAGCTTTGCGGGACAGGGCGGAGGGACTGAAGCTTTCTTT.

The J gene is TRBJ2-5, the V gene TRBV6-1, with TRBD1 matching over 7 bases. CDR3 size: 13 residues. The germline CDR1 and CDR2 sequences are MNHNS and SASEGT. V was pared by 6 bases and J by 4 bases, with 5 bases of the junction left unmatched. The CDR3 nucleotides are TGTGCCAGCAGGAGGACAGGAGGAGAGACCCAGTACTTC. It encodes CASRRTGGETQYF.

The chain uses TRBV29-1 and TRBJ1-2, with D unresolved. Germline V gives CDR1 SQVTM, CDR2 ANQGSEA. The CDR3 has 10 residues. The CDR3 coding sequence is TGCATGAGGAGGAACTATGGCTACACCTTC. Protein sequence: CMRRNYGYTF.

V usage is TRBV11-3 and J usage is TRBJ2-3, with 7 positions matching TRBD1. The CDR3 length is 14 residues. J gave up 6 bases and V 5 bases, and 8 bases lay outside the gene matches. Germline-derived CDR1 and CDR2 are SGHNT and YENEEA. The CDR3 spells CASSEGGLTDTQYF. The CDR3 DNA follows: TGTGCCAGCAGCGAAGGGGGCCTCACGGATACGCAGTATTTT.